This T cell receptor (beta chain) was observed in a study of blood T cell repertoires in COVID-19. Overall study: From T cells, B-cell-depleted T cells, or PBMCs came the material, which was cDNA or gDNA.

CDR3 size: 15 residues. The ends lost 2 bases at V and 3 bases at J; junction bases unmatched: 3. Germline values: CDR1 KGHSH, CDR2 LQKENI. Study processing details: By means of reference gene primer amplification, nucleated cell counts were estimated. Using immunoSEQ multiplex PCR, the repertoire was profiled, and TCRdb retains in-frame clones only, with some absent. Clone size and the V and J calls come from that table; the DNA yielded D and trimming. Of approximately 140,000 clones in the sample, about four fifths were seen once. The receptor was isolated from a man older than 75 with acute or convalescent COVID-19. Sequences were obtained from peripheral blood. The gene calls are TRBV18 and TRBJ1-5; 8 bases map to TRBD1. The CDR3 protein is CASSPNRGNNQPQHF. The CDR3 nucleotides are TGTGCCAGCTCACCAAACAGGGGGAACAATCAGCCCCAGCATTTT.